A single sample is the source of the 10 T cell receptor beta chains below, sequenced in a study of control samples from healthy donors and cancer patients. The repertoire was sequenced with immunoSEQ multiplex PCR; TCRdb's copy has only in-frame clones and lacks some. The table has about 150,000 clones, 91% seen once. The sample consisted of blood. These receptors all come from a woman between 40 and 55 years old in good health.

The chain is built from TRBV9 and TRBJ2-1, with 8 bases matching TRBD1. V lost 4 bases and J lost 9; bases outside the gene matches: 6. CDR3 length: 13 amino acids. From germline, CDR1 is SGDLS and CDR2 YYNGEE. CDR3 amino acids: CASSSRQGSEQFF. DNA of the CDR3: TGTGCCAGCAGCTCCCGACAGGGGTCTGAGCAGTTCTTC.

Only one count was recorded for this clone. The chain joins TRBV20-1 to TRBJ2-1; D gene unclear. Germline V gene lookup returns CDR1 DFQATT and CDR2 SNEGSKA (reference sequence). CDR3 size: 15 residues. Trimming cost V 3 bases and J 5 bases, with 17 bases left between them. CDR3 amino acids: CSASVSQTLNNEQFF. CDR3 bases: TGCAGTGCTAGTGTCTCGCAAACCCTAAACAATGAGCAGTTCTTC.

Turning to this clone: Other DNA sequences in the sample encode the same CDR3. V is TRBV5-5 and J is TRBJ2-7, with D unresolved. The CDR3 is 12 amino acids. Trimming took off 0 bases at V and 2 bases at J, with 3 bases between the two ends. Germline V gives CDR1 SGHKS, CDR2 YYEKEE (reference sequence). The CDR3 sequence is CASSLGAYEQYF. Here the CDR3 DNA reads TGTGCCAGCAGCTTGGGGGCCTACGAGCAGTACTTC. Full variable domain (remainder filled in from reference TRBV5-5 and TRBJ2-7): DAGVTQSPTHLIKTRGQQVTLRCSPISGHKSVSWYQQVLGQGPQFIFQYYEKEERGRGNFPDRFSARQFPNYSSELNVNALLLGDSALYLCASSLGAYEQYFGPGTRLTVT.

The CDR3 DNA reads TGTGCCAGCAGCTTGGTAGGGTTGGGGAGTGCAGCTTTCTTT. Translating gives CASSLVGLGSAAFF. The chain uses TRBV5-8 and TRBJ1-1; D is unresolved. Germline CDR1 and CDR2: SGHTS and YDEGEE. V lost 0 bases and J lost 10, with 16 bases in between. The CDR3 sequence is 14 residues long. Filled out from reference TRBV5-8 and TRBJ1-1, the complete variable domain reads EAGVTQSPTHLIKTRGQQATLRCSPISGHTSVYWYQQALGLGLQFLLWYDEGEERNRGNFPPRFSGRQFPNYSSELNVNALELEDSALYLCASSLVGLGSAAFFGQGTRLTVV.

This rearrangement joins TRBV14 to TRBJ2-2; D is perhaps TRBD1 or TRBD2 (6 bases each). V was cut by 4 bases and J by 8 bases, with 11 bases left in between. The CDR3 is made up of 13 amino acids. CDR1 is SGHDN and CDR2 is FVKESK in the germline V gene. The CDR3 protein is CASSRGAGGELFF. CDR3 DNA sequence: TGTGCCAGCAGCCGGGGGGCCGGGGGGGAGCTGTTTTTT.

The gene calls are TRBV9 and TRBJ2-7; 12 nucleotides match TRBD1. Germline V CDR1 and CDR2: SGDLS, YYNGEE. With 4 bases clipped from V and 5 bases from J, the junction kept 7 bases outside the gene matches. This CDR3 region has 15 residues. CDR3 amino acids: CASSSEGTGGNEQYF. DNA of the CDR3: TGTGCCAGCAGCTCAGAGGGGACAGGGGGCAACGAGCAGTACTTC.

V is TRBV6-5 and J is TRBJ2-3; 8 nucleotides line up with TRBD1. This CDR3 comprises 13 residues. Germline V gene lookup returns CDR1 MNHEY and CDR2 SVGAGI. V dropped 8 bases and J dropped 2; count of bases not matched to a gene: 3. The CDR3 sequence is CASLQGDTDTQYF. The CDR3 DNA sequence: TGTGCCAGCCTACAGGGGGACACAGATACGCAGTATTTT.

V and J are TRBV7-2 and TRBJ2-3; no definite D call. CDR1 and CDR2 from the germline V gene are SGHTA and FQGNSA. Trimming shortened V by 2 bases and J by 1 base, and 7 bases separated the two germline ends. The CDR3 loop spans 14 amino acids. CDR3: CASSLSEGTDTQYF. CDR3 coding DNA: TGTGCCAGCAGCTTAAGCGAGGGCACAGATACGCAGTATTTT.

The rearrangement links TRBV5-1 to TRBJ1-4; no clear D gene. The CDR3 length is 14 residues. V lost 4 bases and J 6 bases, leaving 13 bases between the germline ends. Looked up from germline, CDR1 is SGHRS and CDR2 is YFSETQ. The CDR3 coding sequence is TGCGCCAGCAGCGGCAATGCGGGAGATGAAAAACTGTTTTTT. It translates to CASSGNAGDEKLFF.

The genes are TRBV2 and TRBJ2-2, with D perhaps TRBD1 (5 bases). Trimming took off 4 bases at V and 1 base at J, with 10 bases between the two ends. Germline V lookup: CDR1 SNHLY, CDR2 FYNNEI. This CDR3 region has 15 residues. CDR3 sequence (DNA): TGTGCCAGCAGTGGTAGGACACTGAACACCGGGGAGCTGTTTTTT. This encodes CASSGRTLNTGELFF.